This T cell receptor (beta chain) derives from a study of blood T cells in healthy people across ages (dated by TCRdb to 2015 to 2017). Some background on the complete study: Template switching captured roughly one uniquely barcoded TCR beta cDNA molecule per two T cells in model experiments. The study measured age-related changes in TCR beta repertoire diversity using deep sequencing normalized with unique cDNA molecular identifiers. The donors were split into four age groups: young (average around 16 years), middle-aged (roughly 40), aged (more than 60) and long-lived (under 90). The study analyzed two additional independent replicas of 1 million unique cDNA reads from the same blood draw for two donors, one aged 18 to 30 and one aged 80 or older. Study-wide conclusions, independent of this receptor: Compared with the aged group, the long-lived group had more naive CD4+ T cells, fewer expanded clones and increased TCR diversity, suggesting age selection. Since profiling was done on bulk unsorted PBMCs, naive and antigen-experienced compartments could not be conclusively compared. Observed TCR beta diversity per million T cells fell roughly linearly with age, and a significant reduction was already apparent by age roughly 40. Estimates of total diversity from one million sequenced T cells were regarded as lower bounds and underestimates. Donor CMV infection status was unknown, potentially confounding age-related changes in expanded clonotypes. There was a strong correlation between observed TCR beta diversity and the percentage of naive T cells measured by flow cytometry.

Libraries came from 5' RACE. TCRdb lists the instrument as Illumina HiSeq 2500. A second about 7 to 11 cycle PCR used a sample-barcoded 5' primer and a J-beta primer mix. A unique molecular identifier was introduced onto each TCR beta cDNA molecule by a template-switch 5' adaptor carrying 12 random nucleotides. Each sample yielded at least 2.5 million CDR3-containing paired-end reads. The Mint cDNA synthesis kit, primed by a TRBC-specific oligonucleotide, was used to synthesize first-strand cDNA from all RNA. After uracil-DNA glycosylase treatment, a first 18-cycle PCR used universal primers M1SS and BC2_uni_R on all cDNA. The paper's processing steps were these. Normalization of each sample was performed by random selection of 1 million high-quality reads, each carrying a distinct molecular identifier. Reads with shared molecular identifiers were discarded instead of being binned into consensus sequences. CDR3 identification, clonotype clustering and error correction used MiTCR with a Q25 quality threshold and the strictest error-elimination algorithm. Lower-bound total TCR beta diversity was estimated with a nonparametric unseen species model using Euler transformation. Using fastp at Q25 and MiXCR, TCRdb reprocessed the public reads and kept productive beta chains. Here each entry gathers all rows of one CDR3 protein and keeps the most common genes and DNA. V and J calls and clone size were set by TCRdb, not the authors. This sample comprises around 800,000 distinct CDR3 sequences, about 26% of them detected only once. The biggest ten clones account for roughly 3.1% of the sample.

Clipping removes 6 bases from V and 4 bases from J, with 6 as the unmatched junction base count. Via the germline V gene (reference sequence), CDR1 is SEHNR and CDR2 FQNEAQ. From the cysteine up to the phenylalanine, the CDR3 has a length of 15 residues. CDR3 DNA only is kept here, 45 bases in frame from base 1. This clonotype was detected a few times. Its antigen specificity is not known. Base qualities were left out, and no much larger clone turns up one base away. The donors were some 36 Caucasian individuals from Russia, aged roughly 6 to 100 years, who were systemically healthy. Ten milliliters of peripheral blood were drawn from each donor into EDTA-treated Vacutainer tubes. Ficoll-Paque density-gradient centrifugation was used to isolate PBMCs, with at least 6.5 million obtained per sample. Trizol reagent was used to extract total RNA from the PBMCs, yielding at least 5.5 micrograms per sample. For every donor, flow cytometry on a PBMC aliquot measured the percentage of naive CD45RAhigh/CD27high T cells.

These data were likewise used in another study, on T cells of mothers and their children. Drawing on the second study: Nine systemically healthy Caucasian individuals, comprising three mothers and their six children, were included as donors. cDNA synthesis consumed the entire amount of extracted RNA, loaded at approximately 1.6 ug RNA in each 15 ul reaction. Sample barcodes and 2-4 random nucleotides were added via the M1S primer in the second PCR. Each mother yielded over 10 million TCR beta CDR3 reads and each child some 3 million reads. TCR recombination output is similarly shaped by thymic selection in related and unrelated pairs, with a minor effect exerted by inherited differences. Normalized repertoire overlap was always found to be slightly, but never significantly, higher in related mother-child pairs than in unrelated mother-child pairs. With a sensitivity of approximately 92 clones per million clonotypes, no persistent microchimeric T cell clones were detected. In the study, deep NGS was used to compare the TCR beta repertoires of mothers and children, and features distinguishing related mother-child pairs from unrelated individuals were sought. The mean age was 40 +/- 4 years for the mothers and approximately 11 +/- 4 years for the children. After adapter ligation was performed with NEBNext reagents, the libraries were sequenced on an Illumina HiSeq 2000 with 100+100 nt paired-end reads. To prevent cross-contamination, the mother and child libraries were prepared one month apart and sequenced in separate runs. Each donor had between about 450,000 and 2,200,000 distinct TCR beta clonotypes identified. Naive TCR beta clonotypes were estimated from low-frequency clonotypes matched to each donor's FACS-determined naive share, without sorting.

This sequence was found in a boy aged 5-17 years in good health. Recombination joined TRBV7-9 with TRBJ2-7, and 13 bases in between align with TRBD2. The sample comprised blood. For the CDR3, the sequence is CASSRPGLAGYEQYF. The base sequence is TGTGCCAGCAGTCGCCCGGGACTAGCGGGGTACGAGCAGTACTTC. Joined to the reference TRBV7-9 and TRBJ2-7 proteins, this CDR3 gives the full variable domain: DTGVSQNPRHKITKRGQNVTFRCDPISEHNRLYWYRQTLGQGPEFLTYFQNEAQLEKSRLLSDRFSAERPKGSFSTLEIQRTEQGDSAMYLCASSRPGLAGYEQYFGPGTRLTVT.